These 28 T cell receptor beta chains share one sample of origin, sequenced in a study of CD8+CD57+ T cells in acquired aplastic anemia. Patients selected for sequencing had displayed CD8+CD57+ cell expansion by flow cytometry. For CDR3 and TCR beta VDJ profiling, genomic DNA was the template used. TCRdb itself ran the reads through MiXCR, one entry per CDR3 protein. The data contain 180,000 or so distinct CDR3 sequences, 40% to 55% of them singletons. Source material: sorted CD4+, CD8+, or CD8+CD57+ T cells (not recorded which) from PBMCs. All receptors derive from a human donor with aplastic anemia.

This clonotype came up many times. V usage is TRBV3-1 and J usage is TRBJ1-1; D is possibly TRBD1 (5 bases). Germline lookup yields CDR1 LGHDT and CDR2 YNNKEL (reference sequence). V lost 1 base, J lost 0 bases, and 9 bases lay in between. CDR3 length: 15 amino acids. CDR3 bases: TGTGCCAGCAGCCAAGTATGGGGCATGAACACTGAAGCTTTCTTT. Amino acids: CASSQVWGMNTEAFF.

This clonotype turned up a few times. The rearrangement joins TRBV2 to TRBJ2-7; D is perhaps TRBD1 or TRBD2 (6 bases each). The germline V gene encodes CDR1 SNHLY and CDR2 FYNNEI. V lost 10 bases to trimming and J lost 4 bases, with 23 bases between them. CDR3 length: 15 amino acids. CDR3 region: CATSSGGVELYEQYF. The CDR3 DNA follows: TGTGCCACTTCATCCGGGGGCGTAGAGCTTTACGAGCAGTACTTC.

The rearrangement joins TRBV20-1 to TRBJ1-2, with 8 bases that match TRBD1. CDR1 DFQATT and CDR2 SNEGSKA come from the germline V gene (reference sequence). V trimming: 1 base; J trimming: 2 bases; junction bases outside the gene matches: 3. This CDR3 is built from 14 residues. The CDR3 nucleotides are TGCAGTGCTAGAGGGACAGGGTCCAACTATGGCTACACCTTC. This encodes CSARGTGSNYGYTF.

V is TRBV16 and J is TRBJ2-7; D is possibly TRBD1 (6 bases). The V end was cut by 6 bases, the J end by 1 base, with 13 bases between. The CDR3 runs to 14 residues. Germline-derived CDR1 and CDR2 are KGHSY and FQNENV. CDR3 nucleotide sequence: TGTGCCAGCAGTGAGTACGGACAGTCCTACGAGCAGTACTTC. Residues: CASSEYGQSYEQYF.

As regards this clonotype: A much bigger clone sits one base away, suggesting this may be a read error. V and J are TRBV6-1 and TRBJ2-3; 10 nucleotides agree with TRBD2. Germline CDR1 MNHNS, CDR2 SASEGT. The length of the CDR3 is 14 residues. Trimming cost V 8 bases and J 6 bases; bases outside gene matches: 8. DNA for the CDR3: TGTGCCAGCCAATTGAGCGGGGGGGCGGATACGCAGTATTTT. Translated, it gives CASQLSGGADTQYF.

The chain has TRBV20-1 and TRBJ2-7, with 14 bases matching TRBD2. V lost 3 bases and J lost 9; bases outside the gene matches: 1. This CDR3 region has 12 residues. CDR1 is DFQATT, CDR2 SNEGSKA, per germline (reference sequence). CDR3 sequence reads: CSASGTSGRQYF. The CDR3 DNA is TGCAGTGCTAGCGGGACTAGCGGGAGGCAGTACTTC.

This clonotype has a handful of counts. The gene calls are TRBV5-1 and TRBJ1-5; 9 bases fit TRBD1. Germline values: CDR1 SGHRS, CDR2 YFSETQ. V trimming: 0 bases; J trimming: 5 bases; junction bases outside the gene matches: 0. The CDR3 runs 14 residues. CDR3 in amino acids: CASSLGQGDQPQHF. In DNA, the CDR3 is TGCGCCAGCAGCTTGGGACAGGGGGATCAGCCCCAGCATTTT.

This clonotype was seen repeatedly, ten times or more. This chain connects TRBV5-1 to TRBJ1-1; 8 bases fit TRBD1. CDR1 is SGHRS, CDR2 YFSETQ, per germline. The CDR3 loop spans 14 amino acids. V gave up 3 bases and J gave up 4 bases; unmatched junction bases: 5. The CDR3 DNA reads TGCGCCAGCAGCTCAGACAGGGGTGGCACTGAAGCTTTCTTT. It yields the protein CASSSDRGGTEAFF.

This clonotype was seen at least ten times. The chain joins TRBV29-1 to TRBJ1-5; 8 nucleotides agree with TRBD1. This CDR3 has 14 residues. Germline V lookup: CDR1 SQVTM, CDR2 ANQGSEA. V shed 7 bases, J shed 7 bases, and the junction held 12 bases outside the gene matches. The CDR3 loop reads CSASLGQGGQPQHF. In DNA, the CDR3 is TGCAGCGCATCCCTTGGACAGGGAGGGCAGCCCCAGCATTTT.

This clonotype was recorded many times. The chain is built from TRBV7-2 and TRBJ2-3, with D maybe TRBD2 (6 bases). The germline V and J ends were trimmed by 6 bases and 4 bases, with 14 bases remaining between them. This CDR3 spans 14 amino acids. CDR1 is SGHTA, CDR2 FQGNSA, per germline. The CDR3 spells CASSRSGISDTQYF. In DNA form, the CDR3 reads TGTGCCAGCAGTCGTAGCGGAATCTCAGATACGCAGTATTTT.

This clonotype was observed at least ten times. This rearrangement joins TRBV2 to TRBJ2-7; D not certain. The V and J ends lost 4 bases and 0 bases respectively, with 10 bases between them. This CDR3 contains 14 residues. CDR1 is SNHLY and CDR2 is FYNNEI in the germline V gene. The CDR3 region is CASSVIRSSYEQYF. The CDR3 region has the DNA TGTGCCAGCAGTGTTATCAGGAGCTCCTACGAGCAGTACTTC.

The J gene is TRBJ1-3, the V gene TRBV6-1; 8 nucleotides agree with TRBD1. This CDR3 has 14 amino acids. Per the germline V gene, CDR1 is MNHNS and CDR2 is SASEGT. After removal of 6 bases from V and 4 bases from J, the junction contained 5 bases not matched to a gene. CDR3: CASRADRAGNTIYF. In nucleotides, the CDR3 is TGTGCCAGCAGAGCGGACAGGGCGGGAAACACCATATATTTT.

This clonotype was found once. The rearrangement links TRBV5-8 to TRBJ2-7, with D hard to call. The CDR3 loop spans 14 amino acids. The germline V and J ends were trimmed by 0 bases and 3 bases, with 10 bases remaining between them. The germline CDR1 and CDR2 sequences are SGHTS and YDEGEE. The CDR3 sequence is CASSLAAVYYEQYF. The CDR3 bases are TGTGCCAGCAGCTTGGCGGCGGTCTACTACGAGCAGTACTTC.

Points on this clonotype: A much larger clone sits a single nucleotide away, making a read error possible. V usage is TRBV2 and J usage is TRBJ2-1, with D possibly matching TRBD2 (5 bases). The CDR3 spans 13 residues. Trimming shortened V by 5 bases and J by 16 bases, and 21 bases separated the two germline ends. The germline CDR1 and CDR2 sequences are SNHLY and FYNNEI. This CDR3 reads CASSPLARERLFF. CDR3 in DNA: TGTGCCAGCAGTCCTCTCGCCCGGGAAAGGTTATTCTTC.

This clonotype has a count of ten or more. This chain links TRBV7-9 with TRBJ1-3; D unresolved. V lost 2 bases and J lost 0, with 8 bases in between. Germline CDR1 reads SEHNR; CDR2 reads FQNEAQ (reference sequence). The CDR3 runs 15 residues. The CDR3 bases are TGTGCCAGCAGCTTACTCGGGAACTCTGGAAACACCATATATTTT. Translated: CASSLLGNSGNTIYF.

This clonotype has more than one count but fewer than ten. The chain links TRBV5-1 to TRBJ1-1, with D unclear. V dropped 4 bases and J dropped 4 bases, with 14 bases sitting between them. Germline-derived CDR1 and CDR2 are SGHRS and YFSETQ. CDR3 length: 14 amino acids. Here the CDR3 DNA reads TGCGCCAGCAGCCCGTCCGCGCGGGCCACTGAAGCTTTCTTT. Protein: CASSPSARATEAFF.

This chain links TRBV27 with TRBJ2-3; 9 nucleotides agree with TRBD2. In germline, CDR1 is MNHEY, CDR2 SMNVEV (reference sequence). The CDR3 sequence is 16 residues long. Trimming removed 7 bases from V and 3 bases from J; junction bases left unmatched: 11. The DNA for the CDR3 is TGTGCCAGCATTGAGTTTGGGACTAGCCGTACAGATACGCAGTATTTT. Its translation is CASIEFGTSRTDTQYF.

The V call is TRBV10-3, the J call TRBJ1-1; D gene ambiguous. V was clipped by 3 bases and J by 3 bases, with 8 bases between them. This CDR3 spans 13 amino acids. CDR1 is ENHRY, CDR2 SYGVKD, per germline. The CDR3 sequence is CAISDRGDTEAFF. The CDR3 bases are TGTGCCATCAGTGATCGGGGAGACACTGAAGCTTTCTTT.

The table lists this clonotype with a few counts. This clone may be a read error of a much larger clone one base away. The rearrangement uses TRBV9 and TRBJ2-3; the match to TRBD2 covers 12 bases. This CDR3 spans 16 amino acids. Trimming took 4 bases from V and 5 from J; bases not matched to a gene: 8. Per germline, CDR1 SGDLS and CDR2 YYNGEE. CDR3 residues: CASSLALAGGGDTQYF. CDR3 sequence (DNA): TGTGCCAGCAGCTTAGCTCTAGCGGGGGGGGGAGATACGCAGTATTTT.

This clonotype was picked up a small number of times. The V and J genes are TRBV12-3 or TRBV12-4 and TRBJ1-2; 10 bases agree with TRBD1. The CDR3 runs 16 residues. J was trimmed by 3 bases and V by 4 bases; bases with no gene match: 8. The CDR3 DNA sequence: TGTGCCAGCAGTTCTCGGGACAGGGGATATGACTATGGCTACACCTTC. This sequence encodes CASSSRDRGYDYGYTF.

Many counts were recorded for this clonotype. The chain links TRBV6-5 to TRBJ2-2; no firm D call. The ends were cut back, 8 bases at V and 2 bases at J, with 6 bases in the middle. Germline loops: CDR1 MNHEY, CDR2 SVGAGI. This CDR3 spans 12 amino acids. In nucleotides, the CDR3 is TGTGCCAGCGGTCTTAACACCGGGGAGCTGTTTTTT. Translating it yields CASGLNTGELFF.

This clonotype was seen ten or more times. The chain combines TRBV12-3 or TRBV12-4 with TRBJ2-7; TRBD1 aligns across 9 bases. This CDR3 region has 14 residues. V gave up 8 bases and J gave up 2 bases; unmatched junction bases: 7. This CDR3 reads CASSWGDRAYEQYF. DNA for the CDR3: TGTGCCAGCTCCTGGGGGGACAGGGCCTACGAGCAGTACTTC.

This clonotype was detected only a few times. The chain carries TRBV19 and TRBJ1-6; the D gene is possibly TRBD1 (6 bases). CDR1 is LNHDA, CDR2 SQIVND, per germline (reference sequence). Trimming left V 3 bases short and J 7 bases short, with 13 bases between. This CDR3 is built from 15 residues. CDR3 sequence: CASSIQQGVNSPLHF. The CDR3 coding sequence is TGTGCCAGTAGTATCCAACAGGGTGTGAATTCACCCCTCCACTTT.

The sample holds one count of this clonotype. The chain carries TRBV15 and TRBJ1-6, with a weak D call TRBD1 (6 bases). This CDR3 has 16 amino acids. Trimming removed 3 bases at V and 14 bases at J, with 23 bases between. Germline V gene sequence: CDR1 LNHNV, CDR2 YYDKDF (reference sequence). CDR3 loop: CATSRGSGGGHLTLHF. CDR3 DNA sequence: TGTGCCACCAGCAGGGGTTCTGGAGGGGGGCACTTAACCCTCCACTTT.

The chain couples TRBV10-2 to TRBJ2-7; D perhaps matches TRBD1 (6 bases). The germline CDR1 and CDR2 sequences are WSHSY and SAAADI. Trimming removed 7 bases from V and 0 bases from J, with 13 bases in between. The CDR3 sequence is 14 residues long. The CDR3 protein is CASIQRGSSYEQYF. CDR3 nucleotide sequence: TGCGCCAGCATCCAGAGGGGGAGCTCCTACGAGCAGTACTTC.

This chain connects TRBV20-1 to TRBJ2-2, with D unclear. Trimming took 4 bases from V and 5 from J, leaving 5 bases between them. In germline, CDR1 is DFQATT, CDR2 SNEGSKA (reference sequence). The CDR3 extends over 11 amino acids. The CDR3 region has the DNA TGCAGTGCTATTGTAACCGGGGAGCTGTTTTTT. Its protein product is CSAIVTGELFF.

This clonotype is medium-sized (0.01 to 0.1%) in the sample. The J gene is TRBJ1-6, the V gene TRBV15; TRBD1 aligns across 7 bases. CDR1 is LNHNV and CDR2 is YYDKDF in the germline V gene (reference sequence). The CDR3 loop spans 14 amino acids. The V segment lost 1 base and the J segment 10 bases; nucleotides outside the gene matches: 4. The CDR3 spells CATSRGQGESPLHF. The CDR3 DNA follows: TGTGCCACCAGCAGAGGCCAGGGGGAATCACCCCTCCACTTT.

This clonotype has a count of ten or more. The rearrangement links TRBV6-1 to TRBJ2-7, with 8 nucleotides matching TRBD2. Per germline, CDR1 MNHNS and CDR2 SASEGT. There are 17 residues in the CDR3. The V gene end was trimmed by 6 bases and the J gene end by 2 bases; junction bases not matched to a gene: 15. Written as DNA, the CDR3 is TGTGCCAGCAGCCGCCGCACCGGAGCGGGGGTTACCTACGAGCAGTACTTC. It encodes CASSRRTGAGVTYEQYF.